This is a list of T cell receptor beta chains from one sample in a study of cytomegalovirus exposure and HLA in healthy donors. Sequencing was performed with immunoSEQ multiplex PCR; in TCRdb, only in-frame clones are kept and a portion is missing. The sample spans about 120,000 clones; the ten largest clones claim roughly 3.5%. Specimen: PBMCs. These TCRs come from a man aged 18 to 30 in good health and CMV-seronegative. Each CDR3 is given with its conserved first and last residue. The D gene is left open where the match is weak.

15	-	TRBV7-2	TRBJ2-3	TGTGCCAGCAGCTTAGATCAGATTGGAGGCAGTACGCAGTATTTT	CASSLDQIGGSTQYF
16	-	TRBV19	TRBJ2-2	TGTGCCAGTAGTATAGTTTCACTACCGAACACCGGGGAGCTGTTTTTT	CASSIVSLPNTGELFF
15	TRBD2	TRBV5-1	TRBJ2-1	TGCGCCAGCAGGCTAGCGGGGAGCTCCTACAATGAGCAGTTCTTC	CASRLAGSSYNEQFF
16	TRBD1	TRBV4-2	TRBJ1-2	TGTGCCAGCAGCCAACGGAGGGACAGGGTCAACTATGGCTACACCTTC	CASSQRRDRVNYGYTF
16	-	TRBV4-1	TRBJ2-7	TGCGCCAGCAGCCAAGAGGAGAGGAAGGACAACTACGAGCAGTACTTC	CASSQEERKDNYEQYF
15	-	TRBV15	TRBJ1-5	TGTGCCACCAGCAGAGATCGGCGGGAGAATCAGCCCCAGCATTTT	CATSRDRRENQPQHF
14	TRBD1	TRBV5-8	TRBJ2-3	TGTGCCAGCAGGGGACAGGCGTATGTAGATACGCAGTATTTT	CASRGQAYVDTQYF
15	TRBD1	TRBV15	TRBJ2-1	TGTGCCACCAGCACCAGACAGGGGTCCTACAATGAGCAGTTCTTC	CATSTRQGSYNEQFF
14	TRBD1	TRBV6-1	TRBJ1-2	TGTGCCAGCAGCCTTCCGGGACAGCGCCCGGGCTACACCTTC	CASSLPGQRPGYTF
13	-	TRBV7-6	TRBJ2-7	TGTGCCAGCAGCTTAGGACTAGAAGACGAGCAGTACTTC	CASSLGLEDEQYF
17	-	TRBV4-1	TRBJ1-1	TGCGCCAGCAGCCACCACCTAGGGGACTCGAGGAACACTGAAGCTTTCTTT	CASSHHLGDSRNTEAFF
15	TRBD1	TRBV4-1	TRBJ2-7	TGCGCCAGCAGCCCCACAGGGGGCCAGTCCTACGAGCAGTACTTC	CASSPTGGQSYEQYF
14	TRBD1	TRBV19	TRBJ2-7	TGTGCCAGCTCCCCGGGACAGGGTCCGAACGAGCAGTACTTC	CASSPGQGPNEQYF
14	-	TRBV28	TRBJ2-3	TGTGCCAGCAGTGTTCTGGGTGGGGAGGATACGCAGTATTTT	CASSVLGGEDTQYF
12	-	TRBV2	TRBJ1-2	TGTGCCAGCAGAGCTACCGAGTATGGCTACACCTTC	CASRATEYGYTF
19	TRBD2	TRBV18	TRBJ2-2	TGTGCCAGCTCACCACCGGGACTAGCGGGAGGGCCGAGCACCGGGGAGCTGTTTTTT	CASSPPGLAGGPSTGELFF
15	-	TRBV5-8	TRBJ1-3	TGTGCCAGCAGCGCAGGCTTTCCCTCTGGAAACACCATATATTTT	CASSAGFPSGNTIYF
16	TRBD1	TRBV5-1	TRBJ2-5	TGCGCCAGCAGCTTGGCCCTCACCCCAGGGGGAGAGACCCAGTACTTC	CASSLALTPGGETQYF
16	-	TRBV13	TRBJ1-2	TGTGCCAGCAGCCGTCGCAGGGGAACGGCTAACTATGGCTACACCTTC	CASSRRRGTANYGYTF
16	TRBD1	TRBV7-8	TRBJ1-5	TGTGCCAGCAGCTTAGGAGACAGGGGGCGGGGGCAGCCCCAGCATTTT	CASSLGDRGRGQPQHF
16	-	TRBV27	TRBJ1-4	TGTGCCAGCAGTTTATTGTCGGGGGCAACTAATGAAAAACTGTTTTTT	CASSLLSGATNEKLFF
14	-	TRBV5-1	TRBJ2-3	TGCGCCAGCAGCGCAGGGCTCGACACAGATACGCAGTATTTT	CASSAGLDTDTQYF